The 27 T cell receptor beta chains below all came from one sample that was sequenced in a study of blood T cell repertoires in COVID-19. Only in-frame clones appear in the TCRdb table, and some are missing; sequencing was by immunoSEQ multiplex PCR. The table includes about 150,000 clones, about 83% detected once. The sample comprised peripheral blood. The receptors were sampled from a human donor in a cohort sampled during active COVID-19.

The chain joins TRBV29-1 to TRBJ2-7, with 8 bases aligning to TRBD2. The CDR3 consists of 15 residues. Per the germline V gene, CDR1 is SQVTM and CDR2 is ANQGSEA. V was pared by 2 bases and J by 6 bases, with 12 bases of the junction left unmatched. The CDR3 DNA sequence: TGCAGCGTTGAACGGGGGGTAGCGGGAATCGGCGAGCAGTACTTC. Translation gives CSVERGVAGIGEQYF.

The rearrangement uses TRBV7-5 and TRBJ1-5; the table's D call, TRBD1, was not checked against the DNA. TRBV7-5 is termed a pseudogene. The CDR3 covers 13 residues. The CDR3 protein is CARSQTGLRPQHF. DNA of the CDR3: TGTGCCAGAAGCCAAACAGGTTTACGGCCCCAGCATTTT.

CDR3 in amino acids: CASRPSGAYEQYF. Here the CDR3 DNA reads TGTGCCAGTCGGCCTAGCGGGGCCTACGAGCAGTACTTC. The chain joins TRBV28 to TRBJ2-7, with 9 bases identical to TRBD2. J was trimmed by 2 bases and V by 9 bases; bases with no gene match: 5. This CDR3 is 13 amino acids long. Per germline, CDR1 MDHEN and CDR2 SYDVKM. The full variable domain, completed using reference TRBV28 and TRBJ2-7, is DVKVTQSSRYLVKRTGEKVFLECVQDMDHENMFWYRQDPGLGLRLIYFSYDVKMKEKGDIPEGYSVSREKKERFSLILESASTNQTSMYLCASRPSGAYEQYFGPGTRLTVT.

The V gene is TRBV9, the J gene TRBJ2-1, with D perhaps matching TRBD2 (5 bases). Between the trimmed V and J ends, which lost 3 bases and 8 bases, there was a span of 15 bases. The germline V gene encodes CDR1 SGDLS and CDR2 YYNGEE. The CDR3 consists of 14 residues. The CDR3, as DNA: TGTGCCAGCAGCGCCGGGGATACTGACGATGAGCAGTTCTTC. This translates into CASSAGDTDDEQFF.

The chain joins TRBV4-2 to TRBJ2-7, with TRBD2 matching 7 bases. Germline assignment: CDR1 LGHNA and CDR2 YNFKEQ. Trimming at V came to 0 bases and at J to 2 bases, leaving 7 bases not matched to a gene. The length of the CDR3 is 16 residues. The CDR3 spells CASSQEFGGGTYEQYF. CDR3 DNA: TGTGCCAGCAGCCAAGAATTTGGGGGAGGGACCTACGAGCAGTACTTC.

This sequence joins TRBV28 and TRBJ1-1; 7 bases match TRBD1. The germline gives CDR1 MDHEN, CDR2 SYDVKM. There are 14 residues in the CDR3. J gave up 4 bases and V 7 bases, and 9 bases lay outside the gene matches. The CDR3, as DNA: TGTGCCAGCAATGGGGCACAGGGGTTCACTGAAGCTTTCTTT. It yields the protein CASNGAQGFTEAFF.

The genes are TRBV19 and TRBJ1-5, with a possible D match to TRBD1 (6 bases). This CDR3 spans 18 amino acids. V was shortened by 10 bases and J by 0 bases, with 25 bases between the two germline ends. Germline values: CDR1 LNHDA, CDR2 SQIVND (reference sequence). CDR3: CATLGGATGSASNQPQHF. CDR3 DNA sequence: TGTGCCACCCTTGGGGGCGCGACCGGGTCCGCTAGCAATCAGCCCCAGCATTTT.

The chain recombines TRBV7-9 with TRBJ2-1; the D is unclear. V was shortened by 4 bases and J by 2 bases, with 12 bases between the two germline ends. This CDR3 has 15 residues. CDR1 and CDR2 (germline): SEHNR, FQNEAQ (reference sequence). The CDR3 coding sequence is TGTGCCAGCAGCTCCCTGAGCTCTCCCTACAATGAGCAGTTCTTC. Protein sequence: CASSSLSSPYNEQFF.

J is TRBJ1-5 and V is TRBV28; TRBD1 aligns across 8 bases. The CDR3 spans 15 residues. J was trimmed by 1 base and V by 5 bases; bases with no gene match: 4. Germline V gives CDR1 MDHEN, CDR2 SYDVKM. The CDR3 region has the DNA TGTGCCAGCAGTCTGGACAGGGCGAGCAATCAGCCCCAGCATTTT. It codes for CASSLDRASNQPQHF.

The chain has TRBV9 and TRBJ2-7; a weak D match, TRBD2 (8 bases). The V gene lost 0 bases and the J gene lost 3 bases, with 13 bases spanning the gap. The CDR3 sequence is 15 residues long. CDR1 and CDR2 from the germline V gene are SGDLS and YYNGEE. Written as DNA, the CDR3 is TGTGCCAGCAGCGTAGCGGGGGGGACAGTCTACGAGCAGTACTTC. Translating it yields CASSVAGGTVYEQYF. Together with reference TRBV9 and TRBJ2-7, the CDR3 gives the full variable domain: DSGVTQTPKHLITATGQRVTLRCSPRSGDLSVYWYQQSLDQGLQFLIQYYNGEERAKGNILERFSAQQFPDLHSELNLSSLELGDSALYFCASSVAGGTVYEQYFGPGTRLTVT.

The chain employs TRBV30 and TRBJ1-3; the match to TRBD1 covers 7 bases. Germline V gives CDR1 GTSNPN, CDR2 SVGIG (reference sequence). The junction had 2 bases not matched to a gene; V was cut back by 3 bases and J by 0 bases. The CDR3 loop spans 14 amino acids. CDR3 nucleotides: TGTGCCTGGAGGGGACAGTACTCTGGAAACACCATATATTTT. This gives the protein CAWRGQYSGNTIYF.

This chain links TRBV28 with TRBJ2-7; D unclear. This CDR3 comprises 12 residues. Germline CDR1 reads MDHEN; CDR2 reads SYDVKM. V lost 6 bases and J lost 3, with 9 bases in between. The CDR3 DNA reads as TGTGCCAGCAGATCCTACGGCTACGAGCAGTACTTC. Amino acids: CASRSYGYEQYF.

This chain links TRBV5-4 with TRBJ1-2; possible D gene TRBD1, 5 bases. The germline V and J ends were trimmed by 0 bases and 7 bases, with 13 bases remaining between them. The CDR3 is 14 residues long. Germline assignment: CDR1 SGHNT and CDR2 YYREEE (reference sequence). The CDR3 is CASSLEGAMGGYTF. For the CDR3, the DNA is TGTGCCAGCAGCTTGGAAGGGGCTATGGGTGGCTACACCTTC.

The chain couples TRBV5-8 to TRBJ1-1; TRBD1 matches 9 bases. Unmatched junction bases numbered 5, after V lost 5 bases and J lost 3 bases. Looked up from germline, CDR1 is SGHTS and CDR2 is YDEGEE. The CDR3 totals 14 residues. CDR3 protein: CASRHRGQDTEAFF. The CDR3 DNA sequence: TGTGCCAGCAGGCACAGGGGGCAGGACACTGAAGCTTTCTTT.

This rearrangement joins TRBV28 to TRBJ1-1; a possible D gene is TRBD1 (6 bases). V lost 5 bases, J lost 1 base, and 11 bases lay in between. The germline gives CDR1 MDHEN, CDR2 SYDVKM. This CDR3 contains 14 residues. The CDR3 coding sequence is TGTGCCAGCAGTCCCACAGGGCAGAACACTGAAGCTTTCTTT. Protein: CASSPTGQNTEAFF.

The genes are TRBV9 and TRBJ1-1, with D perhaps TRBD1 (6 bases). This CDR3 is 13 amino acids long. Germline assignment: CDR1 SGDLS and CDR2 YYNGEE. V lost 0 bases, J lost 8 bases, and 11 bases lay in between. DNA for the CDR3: TGTGCCAGCAGCGTAGGGACAGCCAAAGAAGCTTTCTTT. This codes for CASSVGTAKEAFF. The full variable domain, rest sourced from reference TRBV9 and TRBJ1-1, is DSGVTQTPKHLITATGQRVTLRCSPRSGDLSVYWYQQSLDQGLQFLIQYYNGEERAKGNILERFSAQQFPDLHSELNLSSLELGDSALYFCASSVGTAKEAFFGQGTRLTVV.

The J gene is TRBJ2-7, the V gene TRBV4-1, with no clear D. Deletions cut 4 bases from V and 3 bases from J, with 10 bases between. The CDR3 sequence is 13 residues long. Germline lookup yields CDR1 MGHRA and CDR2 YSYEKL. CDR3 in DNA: TGCGCCAGCAGCCTCGGGTGGAGCTACGAGCAGTACTTC. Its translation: CASSLGWSYEQYF.

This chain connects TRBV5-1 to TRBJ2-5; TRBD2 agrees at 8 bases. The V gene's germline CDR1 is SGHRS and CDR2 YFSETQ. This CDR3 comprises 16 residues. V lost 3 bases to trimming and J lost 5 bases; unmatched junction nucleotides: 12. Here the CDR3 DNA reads TGCGCCAGCAGCTCGCAGATAGCGGGGCGTCTCGAGACCCAGTACTTC. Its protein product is CASSSQIAGRLETQYF.

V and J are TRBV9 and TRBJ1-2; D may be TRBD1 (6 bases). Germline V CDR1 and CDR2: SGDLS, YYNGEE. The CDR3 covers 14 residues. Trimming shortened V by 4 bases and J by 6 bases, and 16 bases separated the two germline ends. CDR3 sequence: CASSSGQGRDGYTF. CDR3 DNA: TGTGCCAGCAGCTCTGGCCAGGGGAGGGATGGCTACACCTTC.

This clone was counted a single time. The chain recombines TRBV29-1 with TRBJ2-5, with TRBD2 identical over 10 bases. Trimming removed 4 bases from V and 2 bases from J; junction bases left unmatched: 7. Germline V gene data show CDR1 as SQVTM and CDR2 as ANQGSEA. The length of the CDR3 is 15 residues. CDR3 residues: CSVGLAGVKQETQYF. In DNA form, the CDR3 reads TGCAGCGTTGGTCTAGCGGGAGTGAAGCAAGAGACCCAGTACTTC.

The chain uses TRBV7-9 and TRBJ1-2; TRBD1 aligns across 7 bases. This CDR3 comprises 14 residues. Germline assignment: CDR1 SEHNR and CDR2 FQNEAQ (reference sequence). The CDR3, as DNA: TGTGCTCACCAAAACGGACAGGCTGAACAGGGCTACACCTTC. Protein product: CAHQNGQAEQGYTF.

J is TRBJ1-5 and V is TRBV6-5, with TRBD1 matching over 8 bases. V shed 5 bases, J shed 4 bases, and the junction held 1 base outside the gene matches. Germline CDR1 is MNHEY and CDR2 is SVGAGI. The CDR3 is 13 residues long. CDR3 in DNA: TGTGCCAGCAGTACAGGGGGAAATCAGCCCCAGCATTTT. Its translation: CASSTGGNQPQHF.

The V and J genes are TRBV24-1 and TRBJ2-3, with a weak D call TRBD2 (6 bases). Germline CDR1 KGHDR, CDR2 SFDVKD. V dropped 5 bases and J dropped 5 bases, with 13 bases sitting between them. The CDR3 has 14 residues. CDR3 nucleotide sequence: TGTGCCACCAGTGTTCGGGACTCTAGAGATACGCAGTATTTT. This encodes CATSVRDSRDTQYF.

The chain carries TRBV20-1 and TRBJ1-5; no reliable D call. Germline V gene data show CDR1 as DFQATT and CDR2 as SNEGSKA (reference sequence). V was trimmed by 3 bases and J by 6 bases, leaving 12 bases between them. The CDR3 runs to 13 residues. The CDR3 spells CSASRGWGQPQHF. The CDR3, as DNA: TGCAGTGCTAGTAGAGGGTGGGGTCAGCCCCAGCATTTT.

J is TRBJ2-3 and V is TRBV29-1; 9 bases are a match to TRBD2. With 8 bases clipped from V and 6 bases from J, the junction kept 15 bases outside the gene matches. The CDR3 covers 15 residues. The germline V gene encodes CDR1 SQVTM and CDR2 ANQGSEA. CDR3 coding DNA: TGCAGCTCGACCCCGGCGGACACTAGCGGGGATACGCAGTATTTT. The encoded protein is CSSTPADTSGDTQYF.

CDR3 nucleotide sequence: TGTGCCAGCAGCTCGCGGACAGGGGGCTACACCTTC. This encodes CASSSRTGGYTF. This chain links TRBV7-2 with TRBJ1-2, with 8 positions matching TRBD1. The germline gives CDR1 SGHTA, CDR2 FQGNSA. This CDR3 region has 12 residues. V was pared by 4 bases and J by 8 bases, with 3 bases of the junction left unmatched.

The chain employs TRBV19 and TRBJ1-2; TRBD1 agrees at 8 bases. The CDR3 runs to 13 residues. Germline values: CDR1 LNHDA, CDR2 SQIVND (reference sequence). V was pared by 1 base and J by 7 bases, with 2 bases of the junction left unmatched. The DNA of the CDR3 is TGTGCCAGTAGTATAGGACAGGGGTTTGGCTACACCTTC. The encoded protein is CASSIGQGFGYTF.